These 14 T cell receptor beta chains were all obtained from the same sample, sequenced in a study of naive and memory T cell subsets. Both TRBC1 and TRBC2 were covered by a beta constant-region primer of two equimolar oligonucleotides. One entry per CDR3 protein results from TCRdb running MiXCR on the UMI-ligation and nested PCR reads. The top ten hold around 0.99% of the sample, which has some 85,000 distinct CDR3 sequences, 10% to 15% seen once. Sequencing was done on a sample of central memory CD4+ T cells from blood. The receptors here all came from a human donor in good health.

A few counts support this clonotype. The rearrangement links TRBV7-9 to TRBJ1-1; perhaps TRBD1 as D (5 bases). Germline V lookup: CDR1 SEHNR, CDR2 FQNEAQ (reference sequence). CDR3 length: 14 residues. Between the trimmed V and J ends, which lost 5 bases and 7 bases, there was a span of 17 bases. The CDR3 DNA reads TGTGCCAGCAGCCTTATCCTCGCGACAGATGAAGCTTTCTTT. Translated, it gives CASSLILATDEAFF.

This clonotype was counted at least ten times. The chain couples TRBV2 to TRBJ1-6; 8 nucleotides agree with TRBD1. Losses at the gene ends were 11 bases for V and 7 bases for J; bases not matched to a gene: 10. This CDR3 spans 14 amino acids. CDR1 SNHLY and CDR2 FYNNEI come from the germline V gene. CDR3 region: CAGRTGSGNSPLHF. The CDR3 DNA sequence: TGTGCCGGCCGGACAGGGTCTGGCAATTCACCCCTCCACTTT.

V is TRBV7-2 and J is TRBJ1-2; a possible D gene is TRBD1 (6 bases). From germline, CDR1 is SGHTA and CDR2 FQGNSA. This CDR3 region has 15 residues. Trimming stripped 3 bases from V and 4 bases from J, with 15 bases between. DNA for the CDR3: TGTGCCAGCAGCTTGACGTGGGGGGGCTCCTATGGCTACACCTTC. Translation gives CASSLTWGGSYGYTF.

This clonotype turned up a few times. Here the CDR3 reads CASSPRDSDRQYF. CDR3 DNA: TGTGCCAGCTCACCTCGGGACTCTGATCGGCAGTACTTC. The chain links TRBV18 to TRBJ2-7, with D possibly TRBD2 on 6 matching bases. There are 13 residues in the CDR3. Germline CDR1 and CDR2: KGHSH and LQKENI. V dropped 3 bases and J dropped 9 bases, with 15 bases sitting between them.

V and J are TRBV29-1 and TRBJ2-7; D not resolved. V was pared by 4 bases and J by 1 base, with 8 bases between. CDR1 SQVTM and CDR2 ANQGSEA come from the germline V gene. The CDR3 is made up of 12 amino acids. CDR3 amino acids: CSVGTESYEQYF. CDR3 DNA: TGCAGCGTTGGCACGGAGTCCTACGAGCAGTACTTC.

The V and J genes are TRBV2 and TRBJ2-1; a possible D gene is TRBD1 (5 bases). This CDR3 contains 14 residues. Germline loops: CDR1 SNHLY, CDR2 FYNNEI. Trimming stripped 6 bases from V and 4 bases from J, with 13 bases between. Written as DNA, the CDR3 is TGTGCCAGCAGGGTTCCGGACACTTACAATGAGCAGTTCTTC. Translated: CASRVPDTYNEQFF.

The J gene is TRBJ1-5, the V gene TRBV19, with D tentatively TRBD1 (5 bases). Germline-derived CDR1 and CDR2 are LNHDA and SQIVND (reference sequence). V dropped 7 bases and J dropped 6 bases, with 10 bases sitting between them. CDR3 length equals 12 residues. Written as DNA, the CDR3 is TGTGCCAGTAACAGGCGCGGTCAGCCCCAGCATTTT. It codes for CASNRRGQPQHF.

The CDR3 loop reads CSAAAAGGGYTF. The CDR3 bases are TGCAGCGCGGCGGCAGCCGGAGGTGGCTACACCTTC. The rearrangement links TRBV29-1 to TRBJ1-2; D uncertain. The V gene's germline CDR1 is SQVTM and CDR2 ANQGSEA. The CDR3 contains 12 residues. V lost 7 bases, J lost 7 bases, and 16 bases lay in between. The entire variable domain, with the rest obtained from reference TRBV29-1 and TRBJ1-2, is as follows: SAVISQKPSRDICQRGTSLTIQCQVDSQVTMMFWYRQQPGQSLTLIATANQGSEATYESGFVIDKFPISRPNLTFSTLTVSNMSPEDSSIYLCSAAAAGGGYTFGSGTRLTVV.

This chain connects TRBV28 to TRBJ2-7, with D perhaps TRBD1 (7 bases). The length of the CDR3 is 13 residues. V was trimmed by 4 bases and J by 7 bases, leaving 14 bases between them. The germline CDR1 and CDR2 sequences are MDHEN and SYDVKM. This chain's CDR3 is CASSYQGGLEQYF. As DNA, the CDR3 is TGTGCCAGCAGTTACCAGGGGGGCCTGGAGCAGTACTTC.

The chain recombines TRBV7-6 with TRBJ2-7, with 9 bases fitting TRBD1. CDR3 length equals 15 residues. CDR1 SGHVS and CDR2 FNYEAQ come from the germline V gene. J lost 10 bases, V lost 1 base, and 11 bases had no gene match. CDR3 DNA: TGTGCCAGCAGCTTAGGGCGCGACAGGGGGGCCGAACAGTACTTC. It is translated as CASSLGRDRGAEQYF.

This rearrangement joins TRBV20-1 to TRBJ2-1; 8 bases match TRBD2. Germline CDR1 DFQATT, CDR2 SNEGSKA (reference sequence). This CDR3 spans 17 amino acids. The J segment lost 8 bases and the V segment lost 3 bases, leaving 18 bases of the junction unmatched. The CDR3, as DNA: TGCAGTGCTAGGACCCCGGAAGCGGGAGCGGGTTTTCATGAGCAGTTCTTC. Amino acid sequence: CSARTPEAGAGFHEQFF.

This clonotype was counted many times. The chain's CDR3 is CSAMGTSGYEQYF. The CDR3 bases are TGCAGTGCTATGGGGACTAGCGGATACGAGCAGTACTTC. The V and J genes are TRBV20-1 and TRBJ2-7; 11 bases are a match to TRBD2. Unmatched junction bases numbered 3, after V lost 4 bases and J lost 4 bases. Germline CDR1 reads DFQATT; CDR2 reads SNEGSKA (reference sequence). The CDR3 is 13 amino acids.

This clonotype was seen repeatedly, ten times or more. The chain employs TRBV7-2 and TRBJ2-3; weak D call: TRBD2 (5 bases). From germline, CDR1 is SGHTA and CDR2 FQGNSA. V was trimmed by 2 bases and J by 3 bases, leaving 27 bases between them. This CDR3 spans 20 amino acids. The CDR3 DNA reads TGTGCCAGCAGCTTAAGAGGGCCGGCAGACGGGGAACAGAGGACAGATACGCAGTATTTT. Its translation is CASSLRGPADGEQRTDTQYF.

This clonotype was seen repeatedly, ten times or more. CDR3 sequence (DNA): TGCAGTGCTACGTGGACAGGATCCTCCTACAATGAGCAGTTCTTC. It codes for CSATWTGSSYNEQFF. The gene calls are TRBV20-1 and TRBJ2-1; 7 bases match TRBD1. Trimming removed 4 bases from V and 0 bases from J; junction bases left unmatched: 6. The CDR3 has 15 amino acids. Germline CDR1 reads DFQATT; CDR2 reads SNEGSKA (reference sequence).